This T cell receptor (beta chain) was obtained from a study of blood T cell repertoires in COVID-19. The wider study: Material from acute and convalescent COVID-19 was sourced from the United States, Italy and Spain.

Seattle researchers signed up patients amid active infection and tracked them longitudinally. Generated by immunoSEQ multiplex PCR, the TCRdb table keeps only in-frame clones and is missing some. This sample yields 250,000 or so clones, of which around 89% are seen a single time; 2.1% belongs to the top ten. From germline, CDR1 is SGDLS and CDR2 YYNGEE. The V gene end was trimmed by 1 base and the J gene end by 5 bases; junction bases not matched to a gene: 2. The CDR3 totals 15 residues. Sample: peripheral blood. This sequence was found in an older woman with COVID-19, enrolled during active disease. The chain combines TRBV9 with TRBJ1-4; 10 bases fit TRBD1. In nucleotides, the CDR3 is TGTGCCAGCAGCGTATCGGGACAGGGGAATGAAAAACTGTTTTTT. Translated, it gives CASSVSGQGNEKLFF.